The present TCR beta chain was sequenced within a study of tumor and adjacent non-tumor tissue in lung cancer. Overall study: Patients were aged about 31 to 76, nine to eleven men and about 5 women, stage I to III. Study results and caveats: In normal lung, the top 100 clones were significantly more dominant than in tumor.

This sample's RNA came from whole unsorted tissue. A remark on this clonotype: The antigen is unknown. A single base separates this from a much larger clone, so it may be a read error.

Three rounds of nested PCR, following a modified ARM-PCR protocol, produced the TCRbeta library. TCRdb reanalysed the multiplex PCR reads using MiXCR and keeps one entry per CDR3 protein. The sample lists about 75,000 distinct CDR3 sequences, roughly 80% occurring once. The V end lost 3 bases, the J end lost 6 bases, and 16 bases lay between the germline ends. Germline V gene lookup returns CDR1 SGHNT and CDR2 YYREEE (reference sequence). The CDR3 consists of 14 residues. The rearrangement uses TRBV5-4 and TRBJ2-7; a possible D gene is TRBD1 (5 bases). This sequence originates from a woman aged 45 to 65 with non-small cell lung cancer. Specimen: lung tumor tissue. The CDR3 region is CASSSGQGNGEQYF. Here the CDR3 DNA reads TGTGCCAGCAGCTCCGGCCAGGGTAATGGCGAGCAGTACTTC.